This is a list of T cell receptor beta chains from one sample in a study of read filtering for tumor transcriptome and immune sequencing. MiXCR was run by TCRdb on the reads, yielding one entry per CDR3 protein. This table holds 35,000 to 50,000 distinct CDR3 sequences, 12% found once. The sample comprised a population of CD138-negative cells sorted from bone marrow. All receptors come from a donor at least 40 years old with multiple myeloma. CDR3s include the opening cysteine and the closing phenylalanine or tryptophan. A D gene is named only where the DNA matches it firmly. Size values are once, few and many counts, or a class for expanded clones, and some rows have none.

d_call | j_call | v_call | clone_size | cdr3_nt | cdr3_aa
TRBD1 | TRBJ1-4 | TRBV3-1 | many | TGTGCCAGCAGCGGGACAGGGGGCCGCGAAACCACAACTAATGAAAAACTGTTTTTT | CASSGTGGRETTTNEKLFF
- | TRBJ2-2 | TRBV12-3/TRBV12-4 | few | TGTGCCGGCAGGCCCGGGGCCGGGGCCGGGGAGCTGTTTTTT | CAGRPGAGAGELFF
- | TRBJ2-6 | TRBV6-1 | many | TGTGCCAGCAGCCCCAGGGGTGGTTCTGGGGCCAACGTCCTGACTTTC | CASSPRGGSGANVLTF
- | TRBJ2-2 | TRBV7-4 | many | TGTGCCAGCAGCTCATCGACAGTTAACACCGGGGAGCTGTTTTTT | CASSSSTVNTGELFF
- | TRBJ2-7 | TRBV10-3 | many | TGTGCCATCAGTGGGGACGGCTACGAGCAGTACTTC | CAISGDGYEQYF
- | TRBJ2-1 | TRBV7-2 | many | TGTGCCAGCAGCTTGCGGCTAGCAGTCCATGAGCAGTTCTTC | CASSLRLAVHEQFF
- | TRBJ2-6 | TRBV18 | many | TGTGCCAGCTCACCGGGAGCTGGGGCCAACGTCCTGACTTTC | CASSPGAGANVLTF
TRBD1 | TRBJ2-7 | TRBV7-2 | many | TGTGCCAGCAGCTCAAACAGGGGGCGCGGGTACGAGCAGTACTTC | CASSSNRGRGYEQYF
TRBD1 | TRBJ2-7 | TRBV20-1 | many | TGCAGTGCTAGGTCCAGGGGGAATACGGACGAGCAGTACTTC | CSARSRGNTDEQYF
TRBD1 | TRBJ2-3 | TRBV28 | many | TGTGCCAGCAGTTCTCCTACAGGGGGACAAACAGATACGCAGTATTTT | CASSSPTGGQTDTQYF
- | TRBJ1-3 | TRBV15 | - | TGTGCCACCAGCAGAGATCGGGGGACTACTGGAAACACCATATATTTT | CATSRDRGTTGNTIYF
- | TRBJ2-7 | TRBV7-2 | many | TGTGCCAGCAGCTTGGGGCTTGCGTCCTACGAGCAGTACTTC | CASSLGLASYEQYF
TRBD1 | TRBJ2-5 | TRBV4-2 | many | TGTGCCAGCAGTTGGACAGGGGAAGAGACCCAGTACTTC | CASSWTGEETQYF
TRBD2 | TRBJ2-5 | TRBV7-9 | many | TGTGCCAGCAGCCCCGGTAGCGGGGGGGGTGAGACCCAGTACTTC | CASSPGSGGGETQYF
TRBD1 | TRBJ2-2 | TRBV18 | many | TGTGCCAGCTCACAAGCAGGGGGCACCGGGGAGCTGTTTTTT | CASSQAGGTGELFF
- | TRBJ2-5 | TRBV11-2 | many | TGTGCCAGCAGCTTGGGCCGAACAAAGACCCAGTACTTC | CASSLGRTKTQYF
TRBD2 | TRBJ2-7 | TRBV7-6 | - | TGTGCCAGCAGCCCAAGACTAGCGGGGGTGTACGAGCAGTACTTC | CASSPRLAGVYEQYF
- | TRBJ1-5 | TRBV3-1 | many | TGTGCCAGCAGCCTCAGATACAATCAGCCCCAGCATTTT | CASSLRYNQPQHF
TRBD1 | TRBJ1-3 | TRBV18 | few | TGTGCCAGCTCACCGGGACAGGGGATCCGCTCTGGAAACACCATATATTTT | CASSPGQGIRSGNTIYF
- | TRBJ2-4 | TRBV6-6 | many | TGTGCCAGCAGGTCCGACAGGCTTACGGCCAAAAACATTCAGTACTTC | CASRSDRLTAKNIQYF
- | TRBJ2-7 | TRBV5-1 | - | TGCGCCAGCAGAGGGGGACCCTACGAGCAGTACTTC | CASRGGPYEQYF
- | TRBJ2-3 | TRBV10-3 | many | TGTGCCATCAGTGAGAGTGGAGAAGACACAGATACGCAGTATTTT | CAISESGEDTDTQYF
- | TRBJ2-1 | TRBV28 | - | TGTGCCTGCAGTCCCCGTGGGGCAGGGAGCTGGAATGAGCAGTTCTTC | CACSPRGAGSWNEQFF
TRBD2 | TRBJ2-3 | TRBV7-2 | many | TGTGCCAGCCACAGCGGGGGCACAGATACGCAGTATTTT | CASHSGGTDTQYF